This T cell receptor (beta chain) came from a study of T cells in tuberculosis. The protocol was immunoSEQ multiplex PCR, while the TCRdb copy is restricted to in-frame clones and leaves out a portion. This sample has tens of thousands of clones, with approximately 90% found just once. V shed 6 bases, J shed 2 bases, and the junction held 10 bases outside the gene matches. The length of the CDR3 is 16 residues. Per the germline V gene, CDR1 is MNHEY and CDR2 is SMNVEV (reference sequence). Source material: PBMCs. This chain uses TRBV27 with TRBJ2-1; 7 positions agree with TRBD1. The clonotype comes from a donor between 10 and 35 years old with latent tuberculosis or without tuberculosis infection. Some clones in this sample may be carry-over from other donors' samples. CDR3 in DNA: TGTGCCAGCAGGCCCACACAGGGGACCCCCTACAATGAGCAGTTCTTC. Residues: CASRPTQGTPYNEQFF.